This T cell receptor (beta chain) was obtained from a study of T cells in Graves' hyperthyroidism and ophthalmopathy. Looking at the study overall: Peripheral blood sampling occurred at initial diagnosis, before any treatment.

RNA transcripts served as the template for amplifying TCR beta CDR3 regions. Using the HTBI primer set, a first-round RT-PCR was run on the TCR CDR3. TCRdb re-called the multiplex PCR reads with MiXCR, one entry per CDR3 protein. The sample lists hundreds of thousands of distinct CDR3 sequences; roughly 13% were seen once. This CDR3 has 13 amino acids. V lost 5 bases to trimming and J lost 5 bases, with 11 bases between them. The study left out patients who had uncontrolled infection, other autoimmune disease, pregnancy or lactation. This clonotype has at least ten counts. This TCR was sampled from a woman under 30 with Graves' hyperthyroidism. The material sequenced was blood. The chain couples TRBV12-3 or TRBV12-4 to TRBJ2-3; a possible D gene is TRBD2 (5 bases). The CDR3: CASSQLEGDTQYF. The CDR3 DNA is TGTGCCAGCAGTCAACTAGAGGGAGATACGCAGTATTTT.